What follows describes a single TCR beta chain. Its antigen remains unknown. This sample is drawn from a study of cytomegalovirus exposure and HLA in healthy donors. Study-level background: Unique TCRs numbering roughly 85 million, obtained from HLA-typed donors, made up an early data release. Study-wide findings and caveats: The likely explanation for a cluster of highly shared sequence variants was sequencing artifact.

The PCR had 60 Vbeta and 13 Jbeta primers. Sequencing was performed with immunoSEQ multiplex PCR; in TCRdb, only in-frame clones are kept and a portion is missing. The table includes 99,000 or so clones, about four fifths detected once. The sequence derives from a female donor in good health and CMV-seropositive. The sample comprised PBMCs.

The CDR3 spells CASSMTGLDEQFF. The CDR3 bases are TGTGCCAGCAGTATGACAGGGTTGGATGAGCAGTTCTTC. The chain uses TRBV2 and TRBJ2-1; 7 bases agree with TRBD1. J gave up 8 bases and V 5 bases, and 6 bases lay outside the gene matches. CDR3 size: 13 residues. The V gene's germline CDR1 is SNHLY and CDR2 FYNNEI.